These 18 T cell receptor beta chains originate from one sample sequenced in a study of cytomegalovirus exposure and HLA in healthy donors. TCRdb keeps only in-frame clones here, not all; method: immunoSEQ multiplex PCR. The sample has more than 50,000 clones, around 94% seen once. Sequencing input: PBMCs. Receptors were obtained from a man aged 18 to 35 in good health and CMV-seronegative.

The V and J genes are TRBV27 and TRBJ1-5; D is uncertain. Looked up from germline, CDR1 is MNHEY and CDR2 is SMNVEV (reference sequence). The CDR3 has 17 amino acids. V was clipped by 0 bases and J by 0 bases, with 12 bases between them. Here the CDR3 reads CASSLSAGSFSNQPQHF. In DNA, the CDR3 is TGTGCCAGCAGTTTATCGGCGGGGTCGTTTAGCAATCAGCCCCAGCATTTT.

J is TRBJ1-1 and V is TRBV28; D is ambiguous. V lost 3 bases, J lost 1 base, and 6 bases lay in between. This CDR3 region has 13 residues. Germline CDR1 MDHEN, CDR2 SYDVKM. The CDR3 nucleotides read TGTGCCAGCAGTTTTGAGGGGAACACTGAAGCTTTCTTT. It specifies CASSFEGNTEAFF.

The chain recombines TRBV7-2 with TRBJ2-1; D not resolved. V lost 0 bases and J 6 bases, leaving 15 bases between the germline ends. The germline V gene encodes CDR1 SGHTA and CDR2 FQGNSA. The CDR3 contains 16 residues. The CDR3 bases are TGTGCCAGCAGCTTAGCGGCCTGGAGCAAGGTCAATGAGCAGTTCTTC. Its protein is CASSLAAWSKVNEQFF. Full variable domain (missing parts from reference TRBV7-2 and TRBJ2-1): GAGVSQSPSNKVTEKGKDVELRCDPISGHTALYWYRQSLGQGLEFLIYFQGNSAPDKSGLPSDRFSAERTGGSVSTLTIQRTQQEDSAVYLCASSLAAWSKVNEQFFGPGTRLTVL.

The chain is built from TRBV30 and TRBJ2-3; TRBD2 aligns across 11 bases. Germline V gene data show CDR1 as GTSNPN and CDR2 as SVGIG (reference sequence). The V gene end was trimmed by 1 base and the J gene end by 6 bases; junction bases not matched to a gene: 6. The CDR3 has 15 residues. The CDR3 sequence is CAWSGLAGGSDTQYF. The CDR3 DNA follows: TGTGCCTGGAGTGGGCTAGCGGGAGGATCGGATACGCAGTATTTT.

This clone showed up just once. V gene TRBV7-2 combines with J gene TRBJ2-7, with 7 bases that match TRBD2. The V and J ends lost 4 bases and 6 bases, in that order; junction bases with no gene match: 12. The CDR3 spans 15 residues. Germline values: CDR1 SGHTA, CDR2 FQGNSA. CDR3 coding DNA: TGTGCCAGCAGCTCCTGGGGGACTAAGGCGGTCGAGCAGTACTTC. It yields the protein CASSSWGTKAVEQYF.

The genes are TRBV16 and TRBJ2-3; no definite D call. Looked up from germline, CDR1 is KGHSY and CDR2 is FQNENV. Trimming cost V 1 base and J 0 bases, with 5 bases left between them. The CDR3 length is 14 residues. The DNA for the CDR3 is TGTGCCAGCAGCCAATGGAGTAGCACAGATACGCAGTATTTT. This translates into CASSQWSSTDTQYF.

The chain couples TRBV6-6 to TRBJ1-5; D uncertain. This CDR3 has 13 residues. Deletions cut 5 bases from V and 1 base from J, with 6 bases between. The V gene's germline CDR1 is MNHNY and CDR2 SVGAGI (reference sequence). The DNA for the CDR3 is TGTGCCAGCAGTAAACAGAGCAATCAGCCCCAGCATTTT. Translating it yields CASSKQSNQPQHF.

V usage is TRBV28 and J usage is TRBJ2-5; 11 bases align to TRBD1. The length of the CDR3 is 15 residues. The germline V gene has CDR1 MDHEN and CDR2 SYDVKM. The V and J ends lost 3 bases and 4 bases, in that order; junction bases with no gene match: 4. The CDR3 coding sequence is TGTGCCAGCAGTTTGGACAGGGGGCGGTCAGAGACCCAGTACTTC. It codes for CASSLDRGRSETQYF.

This clone is a singleton in its sample. The chain couples TRBV19 to TRBJ2-2; a possible D gene is TRBD2 (5 bases). The ends were cut back, 7 bases at V and 3 bases at J, with 9 bases in the middle. Per germline, CDR1 LNHDA and CDR2 SQIVND (reference sequence). This CDR3 spans 13 amino acids. DNA of the CDR3: TGTGCCAGTAATCGGGGTGACACCGGGGAGCTGTTTTTT. Translation: CASNRGDTGELFF.

V and J are TRBV11-2 and TRBJ2-3, with D maybe TRBD2 (5 bases). V shed 5 bases and J shed 0 bases, with 15 bases lying between them. CDR3 size: 16 residues. Germline V CDR1 and CDR2: SGHAT, FQNNGV. CDR3 residues: CASSQRTVLSTDTQYF. DNA for the CDR3: TGTGCCAGCAGCCAACGGACTGTCCTGAGCACAGATACGCAGTATTTT.

This chain joins TRBV6-1 and TRBJ2-1; 9 bases agree with TRBD2. The CDR3 contains 14 residues. Looked up from germline, CDR1 is MNHNS and CDR2 is SASEGT. Trimming removed 10 bases from V and 4 bases from J; junction bases left unmatched: 8. CDR3 in DNA: TGTGCCATAAAGACTAGCGGTCTTTACAATGAGCAGTTCTTC. Its translation is CAIKTSGLYNEQFF.

Only a few counts were recorded for this clone. The chain uses TRBV7-2 and TRBJ2-1, with TRBD2 matching over 13 bases. The V gene end was trimmed by 5 bases and the J gene end by 2 bases; junction bases not matched to a gene: 6. In germline, CDR1 is SGHTA, CDR2 FQGNSA. The CDR3 loop spans 17 amino acids. DNA for the CDR3: TGTGCCAGCAGCAAGACTAGCGGGAGGCTTGCCTACAATGAGCAGTTCTTC. Translation gives CASSKTSGRLAYNEQFF.

This chain uses TRBV15 with TRBJ1-1; D gene uncertain. Germline lookup yields CDR1 LNHNV and CDR2 YYDKDF (reference sequence). The V end was cut by 0 bases, the J end by 6 bases, with 14 bases between. This CDR3 contains 15 residues. The CDR3 loop reads CATSRDLPAGAEAFF. In DNA, the CDR3 is TGTGCCACCAGCAGAGATCTCCCGGCCGGGGCTGAAGCTTTCTTT.

The rearrangement links TRBV28 to TRBJ2-1, with D perhaps TRBD2 (5 bases). Germline CDR1 is MDHEN and CDR2 is SYDVKM. V was cut by 7 bases and J by 6 bases, with 19 bases left in between. The CDR3 contains 15 residues. CDR3 protein: CASIEGGTRSNEQFF. The CDR3 DNA is TGTGCCAGCATCGAAGGAGGCACCCGCAGCAATGAGCAGTTCTTC.

CDR3 residues: CASSQEGGGNQPQHF. The CDR3 region has the DNA TGTGCCAGCAGCCAAGAGGGGGGAGGCAATCAGCCCCAGCATTTT. The chain carries TRBV4-2 and TRBJ1-5; D is perhaps TRBD1 (5 bases). Germline V gene sequence: CDR1 LGHNA, CDR2 YNFKEQ. V lost 0 bases and J 2 bases, leaving 8 bases between the germline ends. The CDR3 loop spans 15 amino acids.

This clone was seen only once. The chain employs TRBV11-2 and TRBJ2-7; tentative D call: TRBD1 (6 bases). Germline V gives CDR1 SGHAT, CDR2 FQNNGV. V lost 3 bases to trimming and J lost 4 bases, with 10 bases between them. The CDR3 extends over 13 amino acids. The CDR3 reads CASSLDRIYEQYF. The CDR3 DNA sequence: TGTGCCAGCAGCTTGGACAGAATATACGAGCAGTACTTC. The entire variable domain, with the rest obtained from reference TRBV11-2 and TRBJ2-7, is as follows: EAGVAQSPRYKIIEKRQSVAFWCNPISGHATLYWYQQILGQGPKLLIQFQNNGVVDDSQLPKDRFSAERLKGVDSTLKIQPAKLEDSAVYLCASSLDRIYEQYFGPGTRLTVT.

The rearrangement joins TRBV10-1 to TRBJ1-3; TRBD1 is a possible D gene (5 bases). Trimming left V 0 bases short and J 2 bases short, with 8 bases between. The CDR3 consists of 15 residues. Germline-derived CDR1 and CDR2 are WNHNN and SYGVQD (reference sequence). Written as DNA, the CDR3 is TGCGCCAGCAGTGAGTCCGGGGGAGCTGGAAACACCATATATTTT. Protein sequence: CASSESGGAGNTIYF.

J is TRBJ1-4 and V is TRBV10-1; D gene uncertain. This CDR3 has 14 residues. Trimming stripped 0 bases from V and 8 bases from J, with 10 bases between. The V gene's germline CDR1 is WNHNN and CDR2 SYGVQD (reference sequence). The CDR3 sequence: CASSESINGEKLFF. The CDR3 region has the DNA TGCGCCAGCAGTGAGTCTATTAACGGGGAAAAACTGTTTTTT.